In its sample, the clone carrying this T cell receptor beta chain was seen many times. This sample was taken from a study of T-cell reconstitution after alpha-beta-depleted transplantation in children. J lost 14 bases, V lost 6 bases, and 8 bases had no gene match. This CDR3 is 12 amino acids long. Preparation of the TCRbeta library involved a method that used unique molecular identifiers. TCRdb redid the calling of the PCR reads with MiXCR, one entry per CDR3 protein. The repertoire holds some 490,000 distinct CDR3 sequences, about 12% seen once, with 4.5% to 6% in the top ten. Sample: PBMCs from the stem cell graft donor, taken from the stem cell graft. This chain links TRBV12-3 or TRBV12-4 with TRBJ2-1; TRBD2 matches 9 bases. This clonotype was sampled from a human donor who donated a stem cell graft to a child with combined immunodeficiency. The DNA for the CDR3 is TGTGCCAGCAGCTTTGGACTAGCGTCCAAGTTCTTC. Amino acids: CASSFGLASKFF.